This T cell receptor beta chain was sequenced for a study of blood T cell repertoires in COVID-19. The assay was immunoSEQ multiplex PCR, and TCRdb's table has in-frame clones only and misses some. The sample shows under 70,000 clones, roughly 89% of them seen only once. This clone has a handful of counts. Sequencing was carried out using peripheral blood. The sequence came from a man aged 50-59 years with acute or convalescent COVID-19.

The CDR3, as DNA: TGTGCCAGCCGGTTTGAGGGGGCGCAGGCCTATGGCTACACCTTC. Residues: CASRFEGAQAYGYTF. The genes are TRBV28 and TRBJ1-2, with 7 bases lining up with TRBD1. Germline CDR1 and CDR2: MDHEN and SYDVKM. V trimming: 8 bases; J trimming: 4 bases; junction bases outside the gene matches: 13. The CDR3 totals 15 residues.